The rows below give T cell receptor beta chains drawn from one sample of a study of cytomegalovirus exposure and HLA in healthy donors. The repertoire was sequenced with immunoSEQ multiplex PCR; TCRdb's copy has only in-frame clones and lacks some. This table has fewer than 400,000 clones, roughly 86% appearing once. Sequenced input: PBMCs. These receptors all come from a man aged 25 to 40 in good health and CMV-seronegative. The CDR3 runs from the conserved cysteine through the conserved F or W. D genes are given only for firm matches. Only part of the rows carry a size: once, few, many, or a class if the clone is expanded.

clone_size,j_call,v_call,d_call,cdr3_nt,cdr3_aa
.,TRBJ2-2,TRBV7-2,.,TGTGCCAGCAGCTTACGGAGACCCAACGGGGAGCTGTTTTTT,CASSLRRPNGELFF
.,TRBJ2-7,TRBV10-3,.,TGTGCCATCAGTGGAGGATACGAGCAGTACTTC,CAISGGYEQYF
.,TRBJ1-4,TRBV4-1,.,TGCGCCAGCAGCCAAGTTGGGGGGGCTAGAGTTAATGAAAAACTGTTTTTT,CASSQVGGARVNEKLFF
.,TRBJ1-5,TRBV27,.,TGTGCCAGCAGTCCCTATCGCGATAATCAGCCCCAGCATTTT,CASSPYRDNQPQHF
.,TRBJ2-2,TRBV6-6,.,TGTGCCAGCACCCTTAGCGGGGAGCTGTTTTTT,CASTLSGELFF
.,TRBJ1-3,TRBV5-1,.,TGCGCCAGCAGCGGACATTACGGAAACACCATATATTTT,CASSGHYGNTIYF
once,TRBJ1-2,TRBV6-5,TRBD1,TGTGCCAGCGTAAGAGGCAGGGGGCTAACCGGTGGCTACACCTTC,CASVRGRGLTGGYTF
once,TRBJ1-2,TRBV5-5,TRBD1,TGTGCCAGCAGCCTGGACAGGGTTGATGGCTACACCTTC,CASSLDRVDGYTF
few,TRBJ1-3,TRBV7-9,.,TGTGCCAGCAGCCACTCCAGGGGACCGGAGGGAAACACCATATATTTT,CASSHSRGPEGNTIYF
.,TRBJ1-4,TRBV4-1,TRBD1,TGCGCCAGCAGCCAAGATGTCGGGCAGGGGGTAAATGAAAAACTGTTTTTT,CASSQDVGQGVNEKLFF
.,TRBJ1-4,TRBV6-6,.,TGTGCCAGCAGTTATGCAGATGAAAAACTGTTTTTT,CASSYADEKLFF
once,TRBJ2-2,TRBV7-9,TRBD2,TGTGCCCTAAAGGGAGGGTACGACACCGGGGAGCTGTTTTTT,CALKGGYDTGELFF
.,TRBJ1-2,TRBV6-5,.,TGTGCCAGCAGTCTCCGGGCCGGGAGGCACTATGGCTACACCTTC,CASSLRAGRHYGYTF